Listed below are T cell receptor beta chains from one sample, sequenced in a study of blood T cell repertoires in COVID-19. Clones were sequenced by immunoSEQ multiplex PCR, and TCRdb holds only the in-frame ones, with some missing. The table lists approximately 270,000 clones, about 87% of them singletons. The sequenced sample was peripheral blood. The origin of the receptors is a woman between 25 and 40 years old with COVID-19, enrolled during active disease. CDR3s include the opening cysteine and the closing phenylalanine or tryptophan. D genes are given only for firm matches. Not every row has a clone size; where given, it reads once, few, many or a size class.

J gene: TRBJ2-1; D gene: TRBD1; V gene: TRBV12-3/TRBV12-4; CDR3 length: 13; clone size: -; CDR3 DNA: TGTGCCAGCAGTGCCCCTGGACAGGGGATGCAGTTCTTC; CDR3 protein: CASSAPGQGMQFF
J gene: TRBJ1-3; D gene: TRBD1; V gene: TRBV4-1; CDR3 length: 17; clone size: -; CDR3 DNA: TGCGCCAGCAGTTCACAGGGGGCGAGGGCCTCTGGAAACACCATATATTTT; CDR3 protein: CASSSQGARASGNTIYF
J gene: TRBJ2-3; D gene: TRBD2; V gene: TRBV5-6; CDR3 length: 16; clone size: -; CDR3 DNA: TGTGCCAGCAGCTCTATTAGCGGGAGGGCCGGAGATACGCAGTATTTT; CDR3 protein: CASSSISGRAGDTQYF
J gene: TRBJ1-4; D gene: -; V gene: TRBV12-3/TRBV12-4; CDR3 length: 11; clone size: -; CDR3 DNA: TGTGCCAGCAGTTTAGTAGGGAGGGTGTTTTTT; CDR3 protein: CASSLVGRVFF
J gene: TRBJ2-3; D gene: -; V gene: TRBV6-5; CDR3 length: 12; clone size: -; CDR3 DNA: TGTGCCAGCAGAGCGCACACAGATACGCAGTATTTT; CDR3 protein: CASRAHTDTQYF
J gene: TRBJ1-5; D gene: -; V gene: TRBV18; CDR3 length: 13; clone size: -; CDR3 DNA: TGTGCCAGCTCACCAACGCGAGATCAGCCCCAGCATTTT; CDR3 protein: CASSPTRDQPQHF
J gene: TRBJ1-1; D gene: TRBD1; V gene: TRBV29-1; CDR3 length: 14; clone size: -; CDR3 DNA: TGCAGTGTCAGGGGGATTAGCTTGAACACTGAAGCTTTCTTT; CDR3 protein: CSVRGISLNTEAFF
J gene: TRBJ1-1; D gene: -; V gene: TRBV28; CDR3 length: 17; clone size: -; CDR3 DNA: TGTGCCAGCAGTTCAGCGGGACAAATAGTGGGGCGAGGTCGTGCTTTCTTT; CDR3 protein: CASSSAGQIVGRGRAFF
J gene: TRBJ1-2; D gene: -; V gene: TRBV11-2; CDR3 length: 14; clone size: -; CDR3 DNA: TGTGCCAGCAGCACCGACAGGACTGGCTATGGCTACACCTTC; CDR3 protein: CASSTDRTGYGYTF
J gene: TRBJ2-1; D gene: -; V gene: TRBV2; CDR3 length: 14; clone size: -; CDR3 DNA: TGTGCCAGCAGGGGGGGGCCCGCCTACAATGAGCAGTTCTTC; CDR3 protein: CASRGGPAYNEQFF
J gene: TRBJ2-1; D gene: -; V gene: TRBV7-9; CDR3 length: 16; clone size: -; CDR3 DNA: TGTGCCAGCAGCTTCTATCGGACTATTCGGTTCTCTGAGCAGTTCTTC; CDR3 protein: CASSFYRTIRFSEQFF
J gene: TRBJ1-2; D gene: -; V gene: TRBV7-2; CDR3 length: 14; clone size: -; CDR3 DNA: TGTGCCAGCAGCTTGAATGGACAGTCTGGAGGCTACACCTTC; CDR3 protein: CASSLNGQSGGYTF
J gene: TRBJ1-1; D gene: TRBD1; V gene: TRBV11-2; CDR3 length: 17; clone size: few; CDR3 DNA: TGTGCCAGCAGCTTAGATCAGGGGGTGGTTATGAGCACTGAAGCTTTCTTT; CDR3 protein: CASSLDQGVVMSTEAFF
J gene: TRBJ1-2; D gene: -; V gene: TRBV5-4; CDR3 length: 16; clone size: once; CDR3 DNA: TGTGCCAGCAGCTTCGGGCAGGGCGGTTCCCCCTATGGCTACACCTTC; CDR3 protein: CASSFGQGGSPYGYTF
J gene: TRBJ2-1; D gene: TRBD2; V gene: TRBV11-3; CDR3 length: 15; clone size: -; CDR3 DNA: TGTGCCAGCAGCTTAGATGGGCTAGCGGGAAGGGAGCAGTTCTTC; CDR3 protein: CASSLDGLAGREQFF
J gene: TRBJ2-3; D gene: -; V gene: TRBV7-6; CDR3 length: 16; clone size: -; CDR3 DNA: TGTGCCAGCAGCTTAGCGCGCGGGGCATACACAGATACGCAGTATTTT; CDR3 protein: CASSLARGAYTDTQYF
J gene: TRBJ1-4; D gene: TRBD1; V gene: TRBV15; CDR3 length: 17; clone size: few; CDR3 DNA: TGTGCCACCAGCAGAGATCAGGGGACAGCAACTAATGAAAAACTGTTTTTT; CDR3 protein: CATSRDQGTATNEKLFF
J gene: TRBJ1-2; D gene: TRBD1; V gene: TRBV27; CDR3 length: 13; clone size: -; CDR3 DNA: TGTGCCAGCAGTATGGACAGGGGGCATGGCTACACCTTC; CDR3 protein: CASSMDRGHGYTF
J gene: TRBJ2-1; D gene: TRBD2; V gene: TRBV14; CDR3 length: 16; clone size: -; CDR3 DNA: TGTGCCAGCAGCCGCAAACTAGCGGGGTCAACCAATGAGCAGTTCTTC; CDR3 protein: CASSRKLAGSTNEQFF
J gene: TRBJ2-3; D gene: TRBD2; V gene: TRBV4-3; CDR3 length: 16; clone size: -; CDR3 DNA: TGCGCCAGCAGCCAAGACGGAGCGGGAGTACCAGATACGCAGTATTTT; CDR3 protein: CASSQDGAGVPDTQYF